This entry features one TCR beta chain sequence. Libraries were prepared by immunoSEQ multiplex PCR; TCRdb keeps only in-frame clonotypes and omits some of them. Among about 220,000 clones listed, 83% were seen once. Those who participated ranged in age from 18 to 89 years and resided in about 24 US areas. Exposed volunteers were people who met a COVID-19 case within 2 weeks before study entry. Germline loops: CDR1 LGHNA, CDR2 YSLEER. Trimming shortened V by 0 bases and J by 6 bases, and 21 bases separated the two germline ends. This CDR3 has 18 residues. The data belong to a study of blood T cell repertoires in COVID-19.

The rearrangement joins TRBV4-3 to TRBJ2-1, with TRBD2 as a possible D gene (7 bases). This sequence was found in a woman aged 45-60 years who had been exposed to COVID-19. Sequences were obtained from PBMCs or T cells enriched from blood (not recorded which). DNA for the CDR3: TGCGCCAGCAGCCAAGAGCTCCTAGGGGGGGGTACCGGCAATGAGCAGTTCTTC. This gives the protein CASSQELLGGGTGNEQFF.